The 11 T cell receptor beta chains below come from one sample, sequenced in a study of T cell repertoires in cytomegalovirus infection. MiXCR, run by TCRdb on the reads, gives a single entry per CDR3 protein. The repertoire consists of just under 550,000 distinct CDR3 sequences, with around 27% occurring once and the leading ten covering roughly an eighth. Sequenced sample: PBMCs. The source of these receptors is a human donor in good health (CMV status not recorded). Some clones in this sample may be carry-over from other donors' samples.

V usage is TRBV7-9 and J usage is TRBJ2-5; 13 nucleotides agree with TRBD2. Germline CDR1 reads SEHNR; CDR2 reads FQNEAQ (reference sequence). V lost 5 bases, J lost 0 bases, and 3 bases stayed unmatched. The CDR3 has 16 residues. The CDR3 DNA reads as TGTGCCAGCAGCCAGGGGACTAGCGGGAACCAAGAGACCCAGTACTTC. Protein: CASSQGTSGNQETQYF.

The chain links TRBV6-2 or TRBV6-3 to TRBJ2-5, with D hard to call. V was trimmed by 3 bases and J by 5 bases, leaving 10 bases between them. The length of the CDR3 is 13 residues. CDR1 MNHEY and CDR2 SVGEGT come from the germline V gene. The CDR3 bases are TGTGCCAGCAGTTATAGGGCAATGGAGACCCAGTACTTC. Protein product: CASSYRAMETQYF.

This clonotype turned up a few times. The chain joins TRBV19 to TRBJ2-1; 12 bases agree with TRBD2. The CDR3 covers 16 residues. Trimming removed 1 base from V and 5 bases from J; junction bases left unmatched: 3. Germline CDR1 reads LNHDA; CDR2 reads SQIVND (reference sequence). CDR3 DNA sequence: TGTGCCAGTAGTATAGCCGGACTAGCGGGGAACAATGAGCAGTTCTTC. This gives the protein CASSIAGLAGNNEQFF. The whole variable domain, filled in from reference TRBV19 and TRBJ2-1, reads DGGITQSPKYLFRKEGQNVTLSCEQNLNHDAMYWYRQDPGQGLRLIYYSQIVNDFQKGDIAEGYSVSREKKESFPLTVTSAQKNPTAFYLCASSIAGLAGNNEQFFGPGTRLTVL.

V gene TRBV29-1 combines with J gene TRBJ2-3, with 8 bases fitting TRBD2. Germline V CDR1 and CDR2: SQVTM, ANQGSEA. The CDR3 runs 18 residues. V shed 0 bases, J shed 1 base, and the junction held 12 bases outside the gene matches. CDR3 protein: CSVEESAGGPRGTDTQYF. In DNA form, the CDR3 reads TGCAGCGTTGAAGAATCGGCGGGAGGTCCAAGGGGCACAGATACGCAGTATTTT.

The chain joins TRBV18 to TRBJ1-2; D is unresolved. The germline V gene encodes CDR1 KGHSH and CDR2 LQKENI. V dropped 3 bases and J dropped 3 bases, with 20 bases sitting between them. The CDR3 is made up of 17 amino acids. For the CDR3, the DNA is TGTGCCAGCTCACCCTCACCCCCGGCAAATACCGACTATGGCTACACCTTC. Translation: CASSPSPPANTDYGYTF.

This clonotype came up a few times. The chain joins TRBV6-5 to TRBJ1-6; D ambiguous. V lost 2 bases and J 6 bases, leaving 11 bases between the germline ends. The CDR3 extends over 15 amino acids. In germline, CDR1 is MNHEY, CDR2 SVGAGI. The CDR3 bases are TGTGCCAGCAGTTACAGTGGCCTCCTTAATTCACCCCTCCACTTT. This gives the protein CASSYSGLLNSPLHF.

This clonotype showed up just a few times. The rearrangement links TRBV5-1 to TRBJ2-7, with 9 nucleotides matching TRBD1. V was pared by 3 bases and J by 4 bases, with 14 bases of the junction left unmatched. Germline V gene lookup returns CDR1 SGHRS and CDR2 YFSETQ. The CDR3 is made up of 17 amino acids. Here the CDR3 reads CASSYGQGSIASYEQYF. The DNA for the CDR3 is TGCGCCAGCAGCTACGGACAGGGGAGTATCGCATCGTACGAGCAGTACTTC.

This clonotype appeared many times. The chain carries TRBV7-9 and TRBJ2-2, with 13 bases that match TRBD2. J gave up 6 bases and V 5 bases, and 6 bases lay outside the gene matches. This CDR3 region has 16 residues. Germline lookup yields CDR1 SEHNR and CDR2 FQNEAQ (reference sequence). CDR3 residues: CASSHTSGRAAGELFF. The CDR3 DNA follows: TGTGCCAGCAGCCACACTAGCGGGAGGGCCGCCGGGGAGCTGTTTTTT.

This clonotype has a count of ten or more. This chain's CDR3 is CASSSNPAGLGYTF. CDR3 sequence (DNA): TGTGCCAGCAGCTCCAACCCGGCCGGGTTAGGCTACACCTTC. The V and J genes are TRBV7-8 and TRBJ1-2; D gene uncertain. The V end was cut by 4 bases, the J end by 8 bases, with 17 bases between. The CDR3 covers 14 residues. Germline V gene data show CDR1 as SGHVS and CDR2 as FQNEAQ.

The chain is built from TRBV2 and TRBJ2-1, with TRBD2 identical over 7 bases. The germline V gene encodes CDR1 SNHLY and CDR2 FYNNEI. The CDR3 consists of 14 residues. The V and J ends lost 3 bases and 7 bases, in that order; junction bases with no gene match: 6. CDR3 residues: CASSESGGGNEQFF. DNA of the CDR3: TGTGCCAGCAGTGAGAGTGGCGGGGGAAATGAGCAGTTCTTC.

The chain couples TRBV18 to TRBJ1-1, with D uncertain. Germline V gene sequence: CDR1 KGHSH, CDR2 LQKENI. V was shortened by 6 bases and J by 7 bases, with 15 bases between the two germline ends. The CDR3 sequence is 13 residues long. CDR3 bases: TGTGCCAGCTCCCTAAAAAGGAACGGTGAAGCTTTCTTT. Protein product: CASSLKRNGEAFF.